Listed below are T cell receptor beta chains from one sample, sequenced in a study of patients and donors after allogeneic stem cell transplantation. TCRdb fed the RT-PCR reads into MiXCR, producing one record per CDR3 protein. The sample yields about a million distinct CDR3 sequences, more than 15% seen once. The source material was blood, either unsorted or a sorted T cell fraction (not recorded which). Every receptor here comes from a human donor who was either an allogeneic HSCT recipient or a stem cell or donor lymphocyte infusion donor (not recorded which). It is not recorded whose cells these are; they may come from a transplant donor. The CDR3 runs from the conserved cysteine through the conserved F or W. D genes are given only for firm matches. Clone size is given for some rows only: seen once, a few or many times, or a class if the clone is expanded.

TRBD1 | TRBJ2-5 | TRBV24-1 | few | CATSDSSPGGVETQYF | TGTGCCACCAGTGATTCTTCTCCAGGGGGCGTCGAGACCCAGTACTTC
TRBD1 | TRBJ2-7 | TRBV30 | few | CAWSILGTGTYEQYF | TGTGCCTGGAGCATCCTTGGGACAGGGACCTACGAGCAGTACTTC
- | TRBJ1-2 | TRBV5-5 | few | CASSYTGRETYGYTF | TGTGCCAGCAGCTATACTGGACGGGAAACCTATGGCTACACCTTC
TRBD1 | TRBJ1-5 | TRBV12-3/TRBV12-4 | few | CASSLGPGQGAVNQPQHF | TGTGCCAGCAGTTTAGGCCCTGGACAGGGAGCAGTCAATCAGCCCCAGCATTTT
- | TRBJ2-3 | TRBV15 | few | CATSSTPIDTQYF | TGTGCCACCAGCAGTACTCCTATAGATACGCAGTATTTT
- | TRBJ2-7 | TRBV29-1 | - | CSCRMTGEQYF | TGCAGCTGCAGGATGACTGGGGAGCAGTACTTC
- | TRBJ2-4 | TRBV20-1 | few | CSARGSGDIQYF | TGCAGTGCTAGAGGGTCAGGGGACATTCAGTACTTC
- | TRBJ2-7 | TRBV18 | few | CASSTNRPTYEQYF | TGTGCCAGCTCTACTAACCGACCGACCTACGAGCAGTACTTC
- | TRBJ2-7 | TRBV5-1 | - | CASSPSGYYEQYF | TGCGCCAGCAGCCCCTCGGGCTACTACGAGCAGTACTTC
- | TRBJ2-1 | TRBV7-2 | many | CASSRLGTTYNEQFF | TGTGCCAGCAGCCGCCTAGGCACGACCTACAATGAGCAGTTCTTC
- | TRBJ2-6 | TRBV15 | - | CATSIETSGANVLTF | TGTGCCACCAGCATAGAGACCTCGGGGGCCAACGTCCTGACTTTC
TRBD1 | TRBJ1-3 | TRBV20-1 | - | CSARTGTAGNTIYF | TGCAGTGCTAGGACAGGGACTGCTGGAAACACCATATATTTT
TRBD1 | TRBJ1-1 | TRBV24-1 | few | CATSDHRGTEAFF | TGTGCCACCAGTGACCACAGGGGCACTGAAGCTTTCTTT
- | TRBJ2-1 | TRBV7-9 | few | CASSSVLSLGNEQFF | TGTGCCAGCAGCTCAGTTTTATCCCTAGGGAATGAGCAGTTCTTC
- | TRBJ1-1 | TRBV18 | few | CASSPLTGVDGTEAFF | TGTGCCAGCTCACCGTTAACGGGGGTTGACGGCACTGAAGCTTTCTTT
- | TRBJ1-6 | TRBV12-3/TRBV12-4 | few | CASSTRGGHPLHF | TGTGCCAGCAGTACCAGAGGGGGACACCCCCTCCACTTT
- | TRBJ1-5 | TRBV5-1 | - | CASSRGEGSNQPQHF | TGCGCCAGCAGTAGGGGAGAAGGCAGCAATCAGCCCCAGCATTTT
- | TRBJ1-1 | TRBV5-1 | - | CASSLTEIEAFF | TGCGCCAGCAGCTTGACGGAAATTGAAGCTTTCTTT
- | TRBJ2-1 | TRBV12-3/TRBV12-4 | few | CASSLTTQWRQFF | TGTGCCAGCAGTCTAACGACTCAGTGGAGGCAGTTCTTC
- | TRBJ2-5 | TRBV4-1 | - | CASSQDQYETQYF | TGCGCCAGCAGCCAAGATCAGTATGAGACCCAGTACTTC
TRBD2 | TRBJ2-4 | TRBV4-1 | - | CASSQGGSGRSIAKNIQYF | TGCGCCAGCAGCCAAGGGGGTAGCGGGAGGTCCATAGCCAAAAACATTCAGTACTTC
TRBD1 | TRBJ1-5 | TRBV9 | - | CATLPPGQGLQPQHF | TGTGCCACCCTTCCCCCGGGACAGGGCTTGCAGCCCCAGCATTTT
- | TRBJ2-5 | TRBV7-9 | many | CASSPGFQETQYF | TGTGCCAGCAGTCCGGGATTCCAAGAGACCCAGTACTTC
- | TRBJ2-1 | TRBV10-3 | - | CAISELGTNRGEQFF | TGTGCCATCAGTGAGCTAGGAACGAACAGAGGTGAGCAGTTCTTC
TRBD1 | TRBJ2-5 | TRBV7-2 | few | CASSRTGQGAGETQYF | TGTGCCAGCAGCCGAACTGGACAGGGGGCGGGAGAGACCCAGTACTTC
- | TRBJ2-7 | TRBV12-3/TRBV12-4 | many | CASSRSLVEQYF | TGTGCCAGCAGTAGGTCCCTAGTCGAGCAGTACTTC
- | TRBJ1-6 | TRBV5-1 | - | CASSLGDIGSPLHF | TGCGCCAGCAGCTTGGGGGACATAGGGTCACCCCTCCACTTT
- | TRBJ1-2 | TRBV7-8 | - | CASSLATALQSYGYTF | TGTGCCAGCAGCTTAGCGACGGCCCTCCAGAGCTATGGCTACACCTTC
TRBD1 | TRBJ1-1 | TRBV6-1 | - | CASSAPTGGYNTEAFF | TGTGCCAGCAGTGCCCCGACAGGGGGCTATAACACTGAAGCTTTCTTT
- | TRBJ2-1 | TRBV12-3/TRBV12-4 | many | CASSTYAEQFF | TGTGCCAGCAGTACCTATGCTGAGCAGTTCTTC
- | TRBJ2-1 | TRBV5-1 | - | CASSFLGDNEQFF | TGCGCCAGCAGCTTTTTAGGGGACAATGAGCAGTTCTTC
- | TRBJ1-1 | TRBV12-3/TRBV12-4 | - | CASSFSQNTEAFF | TGTGCCAGCAGTTTCAGCCAGAACACTGAAGCTTTCTTT
- | TRBJ2-3 | TRBV3-1 | - | CASSRPGTYTDTQYF | TGTGCCAGCAGCCGCCCCGGGACCTACACAGATACGCAGTATTTT
TRBD2 | TRBJ2-7 | TRBV5-1 | - | CASSFGLAGGNSYEQYF | TGCGCCAGCAGTTTCGGACTAGCGGGGGGGAACTCCTACGAGCAGTACTTC
- | TRBJ2-5 | TRBV12-3/TRBV12-4 | - | CASGLGNQETQYF | TGTGCCAGCGGTTTGGGTAACCAAGAGACCCAGTACTTC
- | TRBJ1-3 | TRBV5-1 | - | CASSPAGGSGNTIYF | TGCGCCAGCAGCCCGGCGGGGGGCTCTGGAAACACCATATATTTT
TRBD1 | TRBJ1-1 | TRBV20-1 | few | CSASTGVGTEAFF | TGCAGTGCGTCGACAGGGGTCGGGACTGAAGCTTTCTTT
- | TRBJ2-7 | TRBV5-6 | - | CASSLRGDPEQYF | TGTGCCAGCAGCCTGAGGGGCGACCCCGAGCAGTACTTC
- | TRBJ1-2 | TRBV12-3/TRBV12-4 | few | CASILGGPRAYGYTF | TGTGCCAGCATATTGGGCGGGCCGAGGGCCTATGGCTACACCTTC
- | TRBJ2-2 | TRBV2 | - | CASSEEHQGTGELFF | TGTGCCAGCAGTGAAGAACATCAGGGTACCGGGGAGCTGTTTTTT
TRBD2 | TRBJ2-1 | TRBV5-1 | few | CASSLGLAGGGSYNEQFF | TGCGCCAGCAGCTTGGGGCTAGCGGGAGGAGGGTCCTACAATGAGCAGTTCTTC
TRBD2 | TRBJ2-7 | TRBV2 | - | CASSMGTSGTYEQYF | TGTGCCAGCAGTATGGGGACTAGCGGGACATACGAGCAGTACTTC
TRBD1 | TRBJ1-2 | TRBV12-3/TRBV12-4 | many | CASSLGQDRVHGYTF | TGTGCCAGCAGTTTAGGCCAGGACAGGGTTCATGGCTACACCTTC
TRBD2 | TRBJ2-3 | TRBV11-2 | - | CASSLGGLAGFWGTDTQYF | TGTGCCAGCAGCTTAGGGGGACTAGCGGGATTCTGGGGCACAGATACGCAGTATTTT
- | TRBJ2-7 | TRBV13 | few | CASSLGDYIYEQYF | TGTGCCAGCAGCTTAGGCGACTATATCTACGAGCAGTACTTC
TRBD1 | TRBJ2-1 | TRBV7-3 | - | CASSRTGNTYNEQFF | TGTGCCAGCAGCCGGACAGGTAACACCTACAATGAGCAGTTCTTC
TRBD1 | TRBJ2-3 | TRBV7-2 | many | CASSKRTGYEDTQYF | TGTGCCAGCAGCAAAAGGACAGGGTATGAAGATACGCAGTATTTT
TRBD1 | TRBJ1-1 | TRBV12-3/TRBV12-4 | few | CASSSGQGKAEAFF | TGTGCCAGCAGTTCCGGACAGGGCAAAGCTGAAGCTTTCTTT
- | TRBJ2-5 | TRBV5-1 | few | CASSLTRQSQETQYF | TGCGCCAGCAGCCTTACCCGACAGTCTCAAGAGACCCAGTACTTC